The 24 T cell receptor beta chains listed next were all sequenced from one sample in a study of T cells after yellow fever vaccination. In TCRdb, the 5' RACE reads were re-called with MiXCR into one record per CDR3 protein. The data contain approximately 600,000 distinct CDR3 sequences, roughly 12% of them singletons. The source material was PBMCs, sampled on the day of the yellow fever booster vaccination. The receptors were sampled from a man between 25 and 39 years old who received the YFV17D yellow fever vaccine.

In its sample, this clonotype was seen once. The chain is built from TRBV5-1 and TRBJ2-7; D may be TRBD1 or TRBD2 (5 bases each). The CDR3 contains 11 residues. The V end lost 6 bases, the J end lost 4 bases, and 8 bases lay between the germline ends. Germline V gene lookup returns CDR1 SGHRS and CDR2 YFSETQ. As DNA, the CDR3 is TGCGCCAGCAAAGGGGAGTACGAGCAGTACTTC. Residues: CASKGEYEQYF.

The rearrangement joins TRBV5-8 to TRBJ2-7; 8 bases map to TRBD1. The CDR3 consists of 16 residues. Trimming removed 3 bases from V and 0 bases from J; junction bases left unmatched: 8. Germline loops: CDR1 SGHTS, CDR2 YDEGEE. CDR3 sequence reads: CASSSGTGTASYEQYF. CDR3 DNA sequence: TGTGCCAGCAGCTCCGGGACAGGAACCGCCTCCTACGAGCAGTACTTC.

The chain uses TRBV6-1 and TRBJ2-1, with TRBD2 matching 8 bases. V was pared by 2 bases and J by 3 bases, with 12 bases of the junction left unmatched. Germline loops: CDR1 MNHNS, CDR2 SASEGT. This CDR3 has 18 residues. The CDR3 loop reads CASSESLVAGTLYNEQFF. The DNA for the CDR3 is TGTGCCAGCAGTGAATCCCTAGTAGCGGGGACACTCTACAATGAGCAGTTCTTC.

In its sample, this clonotype was seen a few times. This chain connects TRBV10-1 to TRBJ2-6; 7 bases are shared with TRBD2. The CDR3 is 17 residues long. Germline V gene data show CDR1 as WNHNN and CDR2 as SYGVQD (reference sequence). Trimming removed 6 bases from V and 0 bases from J; junction bases left unmatched: 8. The DNA for the CDR3 is TGCGCCAGCAGAGCGAGGGAGCGGGGCTCTGGGGCCAACGTCCTGACTTTC. Protein sequence: CASRARERGSGANVLTF.

The chain has TRBV28 and TRBJ2-1, with D unresolved. Looked up from germline, CDR1 is MDHEN and CDR2 is SYDVKM. Between the trimmed V and J ends, which lost 10 bases and 3 bases, there was a span of 10 bases. The CDR3 totals 12 residues. The CDR3 nucleotides are TGTGCCACCCTGGGCCGCTACAATGAGCAGTTCTTC. Translated: CATLGRYNEQFF.

The chain joins TRBV24-1 to TRBJ2-7, with 10 positions matching TRBD2. J was trimmed by 3 bases and V by 8 bases; bases with no gene match: 12. The germline V gene has CDR1 KGHDR and CDR2 SFDVKD. The CDR3 loop spans 16 amino acids. This CDR3 is CATNPNSGRFGYEQYF. CDR3 bases: TGTGCCACCAACCCCAATAGCGGGAGGTTCGGCTACGAGCAGTACTTC.

CDR3 coding DNA: TGCGCCAGCAGCCAAGATGTTGGGGACTCCTACGAGCAGTACTTC. Its translation is CASSQDVGDSYEQYF. The chain recombines TRBV4-3 with TRBJ2-7; no clear D gene. This CDR3 contains 15 residues. Germline CDR1 and CDR2: LGHNA and YSLEER. The germline V and J ends were trimmed by 0 bases and 0 bases, with 9 bases remaining between them.

This sequence joins TRBV28 and TRBJ2-3; TRBD1 or TRBD2 may be the D gene (6 bases each). The germline V gene has CDR1 MDHEN and CDR2 SYDVKM. The CDR3 consists of 14 residues. Trimming took 6 bases from V and 0 from J, leaving 10 bases between them. CDR3 region: CASRGGHSTDTQYF. Written as DNA, the CDR3 is TGTGCCAGCAGGGGGGGACATAGCACAGATACGCAGTATTTT.

The chain combines TRBV6-1 with TRBJ2-7; D is uncertain. This CDR3 contains 15 residues. Germline assignment: CDR1 MNHNS and CDR2 SASEGT. V was pared by 5 bases and J by 3 bases, with 17 bases between. Here the CDR3 reads CASSRPGKAIYEQYF. The CDR3 nucleotides read TGTGCCAGCAGTAGACCCGGAAAAGCAATCTACGAGCAGTACTTC.

This chain uses TRBV29-1 with TRBJ2-5; no clear D gene. Trimming removed 4 bases at V and 4 bases at J, with 7 bases between. CDR1 and CDR2 from the germline V gene are SQVTM and ANQGSEA. This CDR3 has 11 residues. This CDR3 reads CSVVAPETQYF. The CDR3, as DNA: TGCAGCGTTGTAGCACCAGAGACCCAGTACTTC.

This chain uses TRBV10-3 with TRBJ2-5; D is unclear. This CDR3 is 15 amino acids long. Per the germline V gene, CDR1 is ENHRY and CDR2 is SYGVKD. Deletions cut 2 bases from V and 1 base from J, with 11 bases between. The CDR3 loop reads CAISELGRIQETQYF. The CDR3, as DNA: TGTGCCATCAGTGAGCTAGGACGTATCCAAGAGACCCAGTACTTC.

This clonotype was observed a few times. The chain recombines TRBV10-2 with TRBJ2-5; TRBD2 agrees at 7 bases. The CDR3 loop spans 13 amino acids. In germline, CDR1 is WSHSY, CDR2 SAAADI. Trimming at V came to 2 bases and at J to 5 bases, leaving 2 bases not matched to a gene. The CDR3, as DNA: TGCGCCAGCAGTGAGGAACTAGCGGAGACCCAGTACTTC. Its protein product is CASSEELAETQYF.

This clonotype was recorded at least ten times. The chain combines TRBV3-1 with TRBJ2-5; 8 bases are a match to TRBD2. The CDR3 covers 14 residues. Trimming removed 3 bases from V and 5 bases from J; junction bases left unmatched: 5. Germline V gene sequence: CDR1 LGHDT, CDR2 YNNKEL (reference sequence). CDR3 region: CASSHRGGEETQYF. CDR3 nucleotide sequence: TGTGCCAGCAGCCACCGGGGGGGAGAGGAGACCCAGTACTTC.

The J gene is TRBJ1-3, the V gene TRBV11-2; no definite D call. Germline V CDR1 and CDR2: SGHAT, FQNNGV. The CDR3 totals 15 residues. The germline V and J ends were trimmed by 5 bases and 0 bases, with 11 bases remaining between them. The CDR3 nucleotides read TGTGCCAGCAGCCCCAGAGTAGCCTCTGGAAACACCATATATTTT. Translation gives CASSPRVASGNTIYF.

This clonotype showed up just a few times. This rearrangement joins TRBV5-1 to TRBJ1-2; 11 bases fit TRBD1. Germline V gene sequence: CDR1 SGHRS, CDR2 YFSETQ. After removal of 5 bases from V and 5 bases from J, the junction contained 5 bases not matched to a gene. The CDR3 runs to 14 residues. For the CDR3, the DNA is TGCGCCAGCAGAAGGACAGGGGGCGAATATGGCTACACCTTC. Amino acids: CASRRTGGEYGYTF.

The sample holds a few counts of this clonotype. V usage is TRBV6-1 and J usage is TRBJ2-5; 9 positions agree with TRBD2. Trimming cost V 6 bases and J 3 bases; bases outside gene matches: 5. The CDR3 totals 14 residues. Germline assignment: CDR1 MNHNS and CDR2 SASEGT. In DNA, the CDR3 is TGTGCCAGCAGGGATAGCGGGAGAAAAGAGACCCAGTACTTC. Translating it yields CASRDSGRKETQYF.

This clonotype was observed at least ten times. This rearrangement joins TRBV7-2 to TRBJ1-2; D not resolved. Trimming took 3 bases from V and 8 from J, leaving 10 bases between them. The length of the CDR3 is 12 residues. Per the germline V gene, CDR1 is SGHTA and CDR2 is FQGNSA. The DNA for the CDR3 is TGTGCCAGCAGCTTTATGGCAAACGGCTACACCTTC. It encodes CASSFMANGYTF.

This clonotype was observed a few times. The rearrangement joins TRBV4-3 to TRBJ2-7; 11 bases map to TRBD2. V trimming: 4 bases; J trimming: 3 bases; junction bases outside the gene matches: 2. The V gene's germline CDR1 is LGHNA and CDR2 YSLEER. The CDR3 has 14 residues. The CDR3 loop reads CASSPGLADYEQYF. The CDR3 region has the DNA TGCGCCAGCAGCCCGGGACTAGCGGACTACGAGCAGTACTTC.

This chain links TRBV5-1 with TRBJ2-2; 7 positions agree with TRBD2. The trim removed 2 bases at V and 1 base at J, leaving 5 bases unmatched. Germline values: CDR1 SGHRS, CDR2 YFSETQ. The CDR3 runs to 16 residues. The CDR3 protein is CASSLLAGRNTGELFF. The CDR3, as DNA: TGCGCCAGCAGCTTATTAGCGGGCCGGAACACCGGGGAGCTGTTTTTT.

This clonotype was counted only a few times. CDR3 coding DNA: TGCGCCAGCAGCAGGACTAGTTTCACAGATACGCAGTATTTT. Its protein product is CASSRTSFTDTQYF. This chain connects TRBV5-1 to TRBJ2-3, with 7 bases lining up with TRBD2. The CDR3 contains 14 residues. The junction had 4 bases not matched to a gene; V was cut back by 4 bases and J by 2 bases. Germline V gene sequence: CDR1 SGHRS, CDR2 YFSETQ.

This clonotype occurred a few times. The chain is built from TRBV24-1 and TRBJ2-3; 11 nucleotides match TRBD2. After removal of 3 bases from V and 5 bases from J, the junction contained 3 bases not matched to a gene. Germline CDR1 is KGHDR and CDR2 is SFDVKD. CDR3 length: 15 amino acids. The CDR3 sequence is CATSDTSGGLDTQYF. Written as DNA, the CDR3 is TGTGCCACCAGTGATACTAGCGGGGGATTAGATACGCAGTATTTT.

This sequence joins TRBV2 and TRBJ2-1; D is perhaps TRBD2 (6 bases). In germline, CDR1 is SNHLY, CDR2 FYNNEI. Trimming stripped 9 bases from V and 0 bases from J, with 12 bases between. The CDR3 has 14 amino acids. DNA for the CDR3: TGTGCCAGTACCGGGACTTCCTCCTACAATGAGCAGTTCTTC. It yields the protein CASTGTSSYNEQFF.

This clonotype was counted at least ten times. The chain carries TRBV7-9 and TRBJ1-2, with 8 bases identical to TRBD1. With V trimmed by 5 bases and J by 6 bases, 5 bases remained unmatched. CDR1 is SEHNR, CDR2 FQNEAQ, per germline (reference sequence). CDR3 length: 13 amino acids. The CDR3 DNA is TGTGCCAGCAGCCCGGACAGGGAGGATGGCTACACCTTC. This translates into CASSPDREDGYTF.

J is TRBJ2-1 and V is TRBV9, with 7 bases matching TRBD1. The J segment lost 1 base and the V segment lost 0 bases, leaving 4 bases of the junction unmatched. The germline gives CDR1 SGDLS, CDR2 YYNGEE. CDR3 length equals 16 residues. The CDR3 DNA is TGTGCCAGCAGCGTAGACAGGGGAAGGTCCTACAATGAGCAGTTCTTC. Residues: CASSVDRGRSYNEQFF.